These T cell receptor beta chains were read from a single sample in a study of blood T cell repertoires in COVID-19. Measured with immunoSEQ multiplex PCR; TCRdb has only the in-frame clones, and not every one. The top ten clones hold over 15% of a sample with approximately 60,000 clones, more than 60% of them seen once. Sequences were obtained from peripheral blood. Receptors were obtained from a man in his fifties or sixties with acute or convalescent COVID-19. Each CDR3 is given with its conserved first and last residue. Fields, in order: CDR3 protein, CDR3 DNA, D gene, J gene, V gene, clone size, CDR3 length. D genes are given only for firm matches. Where a row states a size, it is once, few, many or the class of an expanded clone; other rows omit it.

cdr3_aa: CASSLTSGQETQYF; cdr3_nt: TGTGCCAGCAGCCTGACTAGCGGCCAAGAGACCCAGTACTTC; d_call: TRBD2; j_call: TRBJ2-5; v_call: TRBV9; clone_size: -; cdr3_length: 14
cdr3_aa: CASSSSGTIAYEQYF; cdr3_nt: TGCGCCAGCAGCTCGTCCGGGACTATAGCCTACGAGCAGTACTTC; d_call: TRBD2; j_call: TRBJ2-7; v_call: TRBV5-1; clone_size: once; cdr3_length: 15
cdr3_aa: CASSIRTSRESDEQFF; cdr3_nt: TGCGCCAGCAGCATTAGGACTAGCAGGGAGTCGGATGAGCAGTTCTTC; d_call: TRBD2; j_call: TRBJ2-1; v_call: TRBV5-1; clone_size: few; cdr3_length: 16
cdr3_aa: CASSHLYDEQFF; cdr3_nt: TGCGCCAGCAGCCACCTCTACGATGAGCAGTTCTTC; d_call: -; j_call: TRBJ2-1; v_call: TRBV4-1; clone_size: -; cdr3_length: 12
cdr3_aa: CSVAKAGHQETQYF; cdr3_nt: TGCAGCGTTGCAAAAGCGGGGCACCAAGAGACCCAGTACTTC; d_call: TRBD2; j_call: TRBJ2-5; v_call: TRBV29-1; clone_size: few; cdr3_length: 14
cdr3_aa: CASSGRGYEQYF; cdr3_nt: TGCGCCAGCAGCGGCAGGGGCTACGAGCAGTACTTC; d_call: -; j_call: TRBJ2-7; v_call: TRBV4-1; clone_size: -; cdr3_length: 12
cdr3_aa: CASTRDTNRYEQYF; cdr3_nt: TGCGCCAGCACCCGGGACACAAACCGCTACGAGCAGTACTTC; d_call: -; j_call: TRBJ2-7; v_call: TRBV5-1; clone_size: -; cdr3_length: 14
cdr3_aa: CASAGQTFYGYTF; cdr3_nt: TGTGCCTCGGCGGGGCAGACTTTCTATGGCTACACCTTC; d_call: -; j_call: TRBJ1-2; v_call: TRBV30; clone_size: once; cdr3_length: 13
cdr3_aa: CASSLGQGERTWRHTGELFF; cdr3_nt: TGTGCCAGCTCACTTGGACAAGGCGAGCGTACTTGGCGGCACACCGGGGAGCTGTTTTTT; d_call: -; j_call: TRBJ2-2; v_call: TRBV18; clone_size: -; cdr3_length: 20
cdr3_aa: CASSLDRGYGNTIYF; cdr3_nt: TGTGCCAGCAGTTTGGACAGGGGGTATGGAAACACCATATATTTT; d_call: TRBD1; j_call: TRBJ1-3; v_call: TRBV5-8; clone_size: once; cdr3_length: 15
cdr3_aa: CATSRDRGQTNTGELFF; cdr3_nt: TGTGCCACCAGCAGAGATCGGGGACAGACCAACACCGGGGAGCTGTTTTTT; d_call: TRBD1; j_call: TRBJ2-2; v_call: TRBV15; clone_size: -; cdr3_length: 17
cdr3_aa: CASSLPRQHQETQYF; cdr3_nt: TGCGCCAGCAGCTTGCCCCGACAGCACCAAGAGACCCAGTACTTC; d_call: -; j_call: TRBJ2-5; v_call: TRBV5-1; clone_size: few; cdr3_length: 15
cdr3_aa: CASSLTRGSRYNEQFF; cdr3_nt: TGTGCCAGCAGCTTAACGAGGGGGAGCCGTTACAATGAGCAGTTCTTC; d_call: -; j_call: TRBJ2-1; v_call: TRBV7-3; clone_size: -; cdr3_length: 16
cdr3_aa: CATRAGEVTDTQYF; cdr3_nt: TGTGCCACCAGAGCTGGGGAGGTCACAGATACGCAGTATTTT; d_call: -; j_call: TRBJ2-3; v_call: TRBV15; clone_size: -; cdr3_length: 14
cdr3_aa: CASRWTSGATDTQYF; cdr3_nt: TGTGCCAGCCGATGGACTAGCGGGGCCACAGATACGCAGTATTTT; d_call: TRBD2; j_call: TRBJ2-3; v_call: TRBV2; clone_size: -; cdr3_length: 15
cdr3_aa: CASSGDRGTTEAFF; cdr3_nt: TGTGCCAGCAGTGGGGACAGGGGAACCACTGAAGCTTTCTTT; d_call: TRBD1; j_call: TRBJ1-1; v_call: TRBV2; clone_size: -; cdr3_length: 14
cdr3_aa: CASSPGQGDYNEQFF; cdr3_nt: TGCGCCAGCAGCCCGGGACAGGGGGATTACAATGAGCAGTTCTTC; d_call: TRBD1; j_call: TRBJ2-1; v_call: TRBV5-1; clone_size: -; cdr3_length: 15
cdr3_aa: CSVGDRGQNQPQHF; cdr3_nt: TGCAGCGTAGGCGACAGGGGCCAAAATCAGCCCCAGCATTTT; d_call: TRBD1; j_call: TRBJ1-5; v_call: TRBV29-1; clone_size: once; cdr3_length: 14
cdr3_aa: CAWSVLGQGTQYF; cdr3_nt: TGTGCCTGGAGTGTACTGGGTCAGGGTACGCAGTATTTT; d_call: -; j_call: TRBJ2-3; v_call: TRBV30; clone_size: -; cdr3_length: 13
cdr3_aa: CASSQVPVNEQYF; cdr3_nt: TGTGCCAGCAGCCAAGTACCGGTGAACGAGCAGTACTTC; d_call: -; j_call: TRBJ2-7; v_call: TRBV14; clone_size: -; cdr3_length: 13
cdr3_aa: CASSQWTGNSPLHF; cdr3_nt: TGCGCCAGCAGCCAATGGACAGGGAATTCACCCCTCCACTTT; d_call: TRBD1; j_call: TRBJ1-6; v_call: TRBV4-3; clone_size: few; cdr3_length: 14
cdr3_aa: CATSDLGQGADTQYF; cdr3_nt: TGTGCCACCAGTGACCTGGGACAGGGGGCAGATACGCAGTATTTT; d_call: TRBD1; j_call: TRBJ2-3; v_call: TRBV24-1; clone_size: -; cdr3_length: 15
cdr3_aa: CASSSGQRAGNTIYF; cdr3_nt: TGTGCCAGCAGCTCCGGACAGAGGGCTGGAAACACCATATATTTT; d_call: -; j_call: TRBJ1-3; v_call: TRBV7-9; clone_size: few; cdr3_length: 15
cdr3_aa: CASSPVPGVTYEQYF; cdr3_nt: TGTGCCAGCTCACCAGTCCCAGGGGTAACCTACGAGCAGTACTTC; d_call: -; j_call: TRBJ2-7; v_call: TRBV18; clone_size: -; cdr3_length: 15
cdr3_aa: CASSLVGGRSYEQYF; cdr3_nt: TGCGCCAGCAGCTTGGTAGGGGGACGCTCCTACGAGCAGTACTTC; d_call: -; j_call: TRBJ2-7; v_call: TRBV5-1; clone_size: -; cdr3_length: 15
cdr3_aa: CASSYFRDTGELFF; cdr3_nt: TGTGCCAGCAGTTACTTCAGGGACACCGGGGAGCTGTTTTTT; d_call: -; j_call: TRBJ2-2; v_call: TRBV6-5; clone_size: -; cdr3_length: 14
cdr3_aa: CASSLTGQSNQPQHF; cdr3_nt: TGTGCCAGCTCACTGACAGGGCAGAGCAATCAGCCCCAGCATTTT; d_call: TRBD1; j_call: TRBJ1-5; v_call: TRBV18; clone_size: -; cdr3_length: 15
cdr3_aa: CASSVTLNTEAFF; cdr3_nt: TGTGCCAGCAGCGTTACACTGAACACTGAAGCTTTCTTT; d_call: -; j_call: TRBJ1-1; v_call: TRBV3-1/TRBV3-2; clone_size: -; cdr3_length: 13
cdr3_aa: CASSLEYSPSYEQYF; cdr3_nt: TGCGCCAGCAGCTTGGAGTACTCACCTTCCTACGAGCAGTACTTC; d_call: -; j_call: TRBJ2-7; v_call: TRBV5-1; clone_size: -; cdr3_length: 15
cdr3_aa: CASSLTSGRGEQYF; cdr3_nt: TGTGCCAGCAGCCTGACTAGCGGGAGGGGGGAGCAGTACTTC; d_call: TRBD2; j_call: TRBJ2-7; v_call: TRBV6-5; clone_size: -; cdr3_length: 14
cdr3_aa: CATSDFVQGSTDTQYF; cdr3_nt: TGTGCCACCAGTGATTTTGTACAGGGTAGTACAGATACGCAGTATTTT; d_call: -; j_call: TRBJ2-3; v_call: TRBV24-1; clone_size: -; cdr3_length: 16
cdr3_aa: CASAIAGDTDTQYF; cdr3_nt: TGTGCCAGCGCGATAGCGGGGGACACAGATACGCAGTATTTT; d_call: TRBD2; j_call: TRBJ2-3; v_call: TRBV28; clone_size: few; cdr3_length: 14
cdr3_aa: CASRSARGRGTDTQYF; cdr3_nt: TGTGCCAGTAGGAGCGCCAGGGGGCGCGGCACAGATACGCAGTATTTT; d_call: TRBD1; j_call: TRBJ2-3; v_call: TRBV19; clone_size: -; cdr3_length: 16
cdr3_aa: CASSLATGIDYEQYF; cdr3_nt: TGCGCCAGCAGCTTGGCCACTGGTATCGACTACGAGCAGTACTTC; d_call: -; j_call: TRBJ2-7; v_call: TRBV5-1; clone_size: -; cdr3_length: 15
cdr3_aa: CASSPRGQVNQPQHF; cdr3_nt: TGTGCCAGCAGCCCCAGGGGACAAGTAAATCAGCCCCAGCATTTT; d_call: -; j_call: TRBJ1-5; v_call: TRBV7-2; clone_size: -; cdr3_length: 15
cdr3_aa: CASSMTNRKSGELFF; cdr3_nt: TGTGCCAGTAGCATGACGAACAGGAAAAGCGGGGAGCTGTTTTTT; d_call: -; j_call: TRBJ2-2; v_call: TRBV19; clone_size: -; cdr3_length: 15
cdr3_aa: CASNPIGGSQPQHF; cdr3_nt: TGTGCCAGCAACCCCATAGGGGGCAGTCAGCCCCAGCATTTT; d_call: TRBD1; j_call: TRBJ1-5; v_call: TRBV2; clone_size: -; cdr3_length: 14
cdr3_aa: CASSPQTGGEAFF; cdr3_nt: TGTGCCAGCAGTCCCCAGACAGGGGGCGAAGCTTTCTTT; d_call: TRBD1; j_call: TRBJ1-1; v_call: TRBV28; clone_size: -; cdr3_length: 13
cdr3_aa: CASRRQGGWADTQYF; cdr3_nt: TGTGCCAGCAGAAGACAGGGCGGGTGGGCAGATACGCAGTATTTT; d_call: TRBD1; j_call: TRBJ2-3; v_call: TRBV27; clone_size: few; cdr3_length: 15
cdr3_aa: CASSPRERSYTF; cdr3_nt: TGTGCCAGCAGCCCTCGGGAAAGGAGCTACACCTTC; d_call: -; j_call: TRBJ1-2; v_call: TRBV3-1/TRBV3-2; clone_size: -; cdr3_length: 12
cdr3_aa: CASSPSSGTGGELFF; cdr3_nt: TGTGCCAGTAGTCCCTCTAGCGGGACGGGCGGGGAGCTGTTTTTT; d_call: TRBD2; j_call: TRBJ2-2; v_call: TRBV19; clone_size: -; cdr3_length: 15
cdr3_aa: CASSVAGANVLTF; cdr3_nt: TGTGCCAGCTCGGTAGCTGGGGCCAACGTCCTGACTTTC; d_call: -; j_call: TRBJ2-6; v_call: TRBV18; clone_size: -; cdr3_length: 13
cdr3_aa: CASSATGVPSPLHF; cdr3_nt: TGTGCCAGCAGCGCAACAGGGGTGCCATCACCCCTCCACTTT; d_call: TRBD1; j_call: TRBJ1-6; v_call: TRBV6-4; clone_size: -; cdr3_length: 14
cdr3_aa: CASSRGTSGREGETQYF; cdr3_nt: TGCGCCAGCAGCAGGGGGACTAGCGGGAGAGAAGGGGAGACCCAGTACTTC; d_call: TRBD2; j_call: TRBJ2-5; v_call: TRBV10-1; clone_size: -; cdr3_length: 17
cdr3_aa: CASSTDGSTYNEQFF; cdr3_nt: TGTGCCAGTAGTACGGATGGGTCGACTTACAATGAGCAGTTCTTC; d_call: -; j_call: TRBJ2-1; v_call: TRBV19; clone_size: -; cdr3_length: 15
cdr3_aa: CASSGGGAYNSPLHF; cdr3_nt: TGCGCCAGCAGCGGGGGAGGGGCCTATAATTCACCCCTCCACTTT; d_call: -; j_call: TRBJ1-6; v_call: TRBV10-1; clone_size: once; cdr3_length: 15
cdr3_aa: CATSTGTNAAVPFQETQYF; cdr3_nt: TGTGCCACCTCCACCGGGACTAATGCCGCAGTCCCTTTCCAAGAGACCCAGTACTTC; d_call: TRBD2; j_call: TRBJ2-5; v_call: TRBV2; clone_size: -; cdr3_length: 19
cdr3_aa: CASSLGSGRAGDTQYF; cdr3_nt: TGTGCCAGCAGCTTAGGCAGCGGGAGGGCCGGAGATACGCAGTATTTT; d_call: TRBD2; j_call: TRBJ2-3; v_call: TRBV11-2; clone_size: -; cdr3_length: 16
cdr3_aa: CASSDSRGRTGELFF; cdr3_nt: TGTGCCAGCAGTGACTCCCGGGGTCGGACCGGGGAGCTGTTTTTT; d_call: -; j_call: TRBJ2-2; v_call: TRBV2; clone_size: -; cdr3_length: 15
cdr3_aa: CASSQTGGPTEAFF; cdr3_nt: TGTGCCAGCAGCCAAACAGGGGGCCCAACTGAAGCTTTCTTT; d_call: TRBD1; j_call: TRBJ1-1; v_call: TRBV4-2; clone_size: -; cdr3_length: 14
cdr3_aa: CASSLVRGMAGSYNEQFF; cdr3_nt: TGTGCCAGCAGCTTAGTACGAGGGATGGCGGGGTCCTACAATGAGCAGTTCTTC; d_call: -; j_call: TRBJ2-1; v_call: TRBV7-2; clone_size: -; cdr3_length: 18
cdr3_aa: CASSLEKGRQGRNIQYF; cdr3_nt: TGTGCCAGCAGCTTGGAGAAAGGCAGGCAGGGGAGAAACATTCAGTACTTC; d_call: -; j_call: TRBJ2-4; v_call: TRBV5-6; clone_size: few; cdr3_length: 17
cdr3_aa: CASSPGTTYNEQFF; cdr3_nt: TGTGCCAGCAGCCCCGGGACTACTTACAATGAGCAGTTCTTC; d_call: TRBD2; j_call: TRBJ2-1; v_call: TRBV7-3; clone_size: -; cdr3_length: 14
cdr3_aa: CASSLGAGGPSEETQYF; cdr3_nt: TGTGCCAGCAGCTTAGGGGCGGGAGGGCCCTCAGAGGAGACCCAGTACTTC; d_call: TRBD2; j_call: TRBJ2-5; v_call: TRBV7-3; clone_size: -; cdr3_length: 17
cdr3_aa: CASSSTGSYNEQFF; cdr3_nt: TGTGCCAGCAGTTCCACGGGGAGCTACAATGAGCAGTTCTTC; d_call: -; j_call: TRBJ2-1; v_call: TRBV5-4; clone_size: -; cdr3_length: 14
cdr3_aa: CAWSVGGAQPQHF; cdr3_nt: TGTGCCTGGAGTGTAGGGGGTGCTCAGCCCCAGCATTTT; d_call: -; j_call: TRBJ1-5; v_call: TRBV30; clone_size: -; cdr3_length: 13
cdr3_aa: CASSSTGNYGYTF; cdr3_nt: TGTGCCAGCAGTTCAACAGGGAACTATGGCTACACCTTC; d_call: -; j_call: TRBJ1-2; v_call: TRBV27; clone_size: -; cdr3_length: 13
cdr3_aa: CATSDGTGSSYNEQFF; cdr3_nt: TGTGCCACCAGTGATGGGACAGGGAGCTCCTACAATGAGCAGTTCTTC; d_call: TRBD1; j_call: TRBJ2-1; v_call: TRBV24-1; clone_size: -; cdr3_length: 16
cdr3_aa: CASTTPGLLAKNIQYF; cdr3_nt: TGTGCCAGCACTACACCGGGACTCCTAGCCAAAAACATTCAGTACTTC; d_call: -; j_call: TRBJ2-4; v_call: TRBV28; clone_size: few; cdr3_length: 16